The entry below describes one T cell receptor (beta chain). The antigen is undetermined. The data stem from a study of CD8+CD57+ T cells in acquired aplastic anemia. At the level of the study: The DNA of sorted CD4+ and CD8+ cells averaged approximately 3.2 ug.

Researchers used genomic DNA as the template to profile TCR beta VDJ and CDR3. From the reads, TCRdb called clonotypes with MiXCR, one entry per CDR3 protein. Seen here are about 170,000 distinct CDR3 sequences, 40% to 50% observed once, and the top ten hold about 1%. Patients chosen for sequencing had CD8+CD57+ cells that had expanded, as shown by flow cytometry. Severe acquired aplastic anemia was diagnosed in all patients. The study's findings and limits: Between the patient and control groups, CD8+ Simpson's diversity did not differ significantly. In common between the patients and the controls were twenty-nine CD8+ CDR3 sequences.

Sequenced: sorted CD4+, CD8+, or CD8+CD57+ T cells (not recorded which) from PBMCs. This TCR came from a human donor with aplastic anemia.

The CDR3 nucleotides read TGTGCCACCAGTGATTTCCGTTACACTAGCGGGAGTTCCACAGATACGCAGTATTTT. It yields the protein CATSDFRYTSGSSTDTQYF. The chain is built from TRBV24-1 and TRBJ2-3; the match to TRBD2 covers 11 bases. The CDR3 runs 19 residues. CDR1 and CDR2 (germline): KGHDR, SFDVKD. With 1 base clipped from V and 2 bases from J, the junction kept 10 bases outside the gene matches.